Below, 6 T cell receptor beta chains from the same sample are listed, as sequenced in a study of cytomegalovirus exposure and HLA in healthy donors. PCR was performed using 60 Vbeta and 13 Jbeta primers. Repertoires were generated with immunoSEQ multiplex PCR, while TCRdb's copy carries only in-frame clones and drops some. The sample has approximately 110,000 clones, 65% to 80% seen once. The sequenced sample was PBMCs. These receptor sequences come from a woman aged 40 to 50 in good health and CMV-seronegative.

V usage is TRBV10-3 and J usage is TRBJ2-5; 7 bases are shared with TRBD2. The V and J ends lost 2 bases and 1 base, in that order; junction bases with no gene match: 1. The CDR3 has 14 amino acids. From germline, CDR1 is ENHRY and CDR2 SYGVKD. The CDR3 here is CAISEGTIQETQYF. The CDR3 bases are TGTGCCATCAGTGAGGGGACTATCCAAGAGACCCAGTACTTC.

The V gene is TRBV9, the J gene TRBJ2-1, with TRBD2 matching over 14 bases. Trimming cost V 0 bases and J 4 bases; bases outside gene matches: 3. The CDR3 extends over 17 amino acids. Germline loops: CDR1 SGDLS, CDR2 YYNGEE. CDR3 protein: CASSVGTSGGFYNEQFF. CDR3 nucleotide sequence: TGTGCCAGCAGCGTAGGGACTAGCGGGGGGTTTTACAATGAGCAGTTCTTC. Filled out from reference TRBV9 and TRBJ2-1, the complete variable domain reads DSGVTQTPKHLITATGQRVTLRCSPRSGDLSVYWYQQSLDQGLQFLIQYYNGEERAKGNILERFSAQQFPDLHSELNLSSLELGDSALYFCASSVGTSGGFYNEQFFGPGTRLTVL.

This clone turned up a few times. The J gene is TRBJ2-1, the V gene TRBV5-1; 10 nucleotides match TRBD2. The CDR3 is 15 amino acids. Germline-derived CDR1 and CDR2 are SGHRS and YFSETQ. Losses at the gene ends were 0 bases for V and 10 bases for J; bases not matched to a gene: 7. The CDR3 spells CASSLALAGESEQFF. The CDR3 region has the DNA TGCGCCAGCAGCTTGGCTCTAGCGGGAGAATCGGAGCAGTTCTTC.

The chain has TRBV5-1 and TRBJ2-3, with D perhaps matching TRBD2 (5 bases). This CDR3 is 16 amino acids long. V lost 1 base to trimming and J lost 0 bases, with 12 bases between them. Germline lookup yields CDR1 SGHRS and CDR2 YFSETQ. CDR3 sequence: CASSLSGGSSTDTQYF. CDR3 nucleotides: TGCGCCAGCAGCTTGTCGGGCGGGTCTAGCACAGATACGCAGTATTTT.

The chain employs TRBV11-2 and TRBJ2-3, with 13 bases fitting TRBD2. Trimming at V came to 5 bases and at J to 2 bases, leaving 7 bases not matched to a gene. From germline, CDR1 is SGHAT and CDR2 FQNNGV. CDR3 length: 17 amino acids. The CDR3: CASSLRLAGGYTDTQYF. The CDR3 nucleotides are TGTGCCAGCAGCCTGCGACTAGCGGGGGGCTACACAGATACGCAGTATTTT.

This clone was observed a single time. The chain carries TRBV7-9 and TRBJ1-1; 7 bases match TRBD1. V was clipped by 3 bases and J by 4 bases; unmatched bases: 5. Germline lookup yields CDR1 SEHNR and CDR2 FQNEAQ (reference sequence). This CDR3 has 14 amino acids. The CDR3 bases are TGTGCCAGCAGCTTTAGGGGGCTCGGCACTGAAGCTTTCTTT. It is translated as CASSFRGLGTEAFF. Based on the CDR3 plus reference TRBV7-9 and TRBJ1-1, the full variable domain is DTGVSQNPRHKITKRGQNVTFRCDPISEHNRLYWYRQTLGQGPEFLTYFQNEAQLEKSRLLSDRFSAERPKGSFSTLEIQRTEQGDSAMYLCASSFRGLGTEAFFGQGTRLTVV.